Detailed here is one T cell receptor beta chain. Its antigen has not been determined. Base-call qualities are not available, and no considerably larger clone is one nucleotide away. For sequencing, an Illumina HiSeq 2500 was employed. Quantitative 5'-RACE with molecular barcodes was the method used to prepare the TCR beta libraries. The paper's data handling went like this. Disease-linked TCR variants were identified with a new computational method built on a probabilistic model of VDJ rearrangement. TCRdb applied fastp at Q25 and MiXCR to the public reads, then kept only in-frame beta chains. Merged by CDR3 protein, the rows form single entries marked with the most common genes and DNA. TCRdb assigned the V and J calls; the authors' analysis was not used. This sample comprises hundreds of thousands of distinct CDR3 sequences, more than 9.5% of them detected only once. The ten largest clonotypes hold approximately 7% of the sample.

V is cut by 1 base and J by 7 bases, and the space between the germline ends is 13 bases. The CDR3 contains 14 residues, cysteine and phenylalanine counted. Only the CDR3 DNA is retained, 42 bases long and in frame from the first base. CDR1 and CDR2, looked up from the germline V gene, are MNHNS and SASEGT. This record belongs to a study of CD8 T cells in ankylosing spondylitis (dated by TCRdb to about 2017). The study in broad terms: The study profiled T cell receptor beta repertoires in healthy donors and ankylosing spondylitis patients to find disease-linked TCR variants. The full study cohort comprised 25 ankylosing spondylitis patients and over 95 healthy donors. Peripheral blood was sampled, and synovial fluid was also collected from ankylosing spondylitis patients.

Points the paper makes about the study in general: Blood from ankylosing spondylitis patients appeared to be characterized by a TCR beta motif composed of about eight highly homologous amino acid variants. The disease-linked clones showed a CD8+ phenotype and occurred at relatively low frequencies in peripheral blood. The disease-linked clones were reported to be significantly enriched in matched synovial fluid samples from ankylosing spondylitis patients. Some of the motif variants had been reported before in the synovial fluid and blood of reactive arthritis patients, a finding that suggests common disease-initiation mechanisms.

The chain is made from TRBV6-1 and TRBJ1-1; TRBD1 is perhaps the D gene, given 6 matching bases. This clonotype was obtained from a male donor with ankylosing spondylitis. The specimen sequenced was blood, either unsorted or a sorted T cell fraction (not recorded which). The CDR3 protein is CASSEGGGGYEAFF. The DNA sequence follows: TGTGCCAGCAGTGAAGGAGGAGGGGGTTATGAAGCTTTCTTT.